The TCR beta chain under discussion was sequenced for a study of Graves' ophthalmopathy and Graves' hyperthyroidism. Study results and caveats: Detection in blood was also observed for most expanded thyroid clonotypes above 0.001 frequency.

Certain patients, namely those with other autoimmune diseases, uncontrolled infections, pregnancy or lactation, were excluded. The authors diagnosed from clinical symptoms, serum thyroxine, TRAb, thyroid ultrasound and orbital computed tomography. About this clonotype itself: Its antigen is unidentified.

The sequenced template was RNA, covering the TCR beta CDR3 region. RT-PCR was first run with HTBI primers, then multiplex PCR in a second round. TCRdb recomputed calls from the multiplex PCR reads with MiXCR, one row per CDR3 protein. The data contain over a million distinct CDR3 sequences, about 38% of them singletons. Sequencing was performed on peripheral blood or thyroid tissue (not recorded which). This receptor was identified in an adult man with Graves' hyperthyroidism.

The CDR3 bases are TGTGCCACCAGCAGAGGACTAGCGGGCAATGAGCAGTTCTTC. Its translation: CATSRGLAGNEQFF. The gene calls are TRBV15 and TRBJ2-7, with 10 bases matching TRBD2. The tail of the sequence fits TRBJ2-1 better, so the J call may be wrong. This CDR3 spans 14 amino acids. In germline, CDR1 is LNHNV, CDR2 YYDKDF (reference sequence).